What follows describes a single T cell receptor (beta chain). Its antigen remains unidentified. The CDR3 spans 17 residues. Here immunoSEQ multiplex PCR was the method, and the copy in TCRdb shows in-frame clones only, minus some. The sample has around 14,000 clones; over 75% are singletons. The data are from a study of blood T cell dynamics during melanoma immunotherapy. On the study more broadly: First-line therapy was either pembrolizumab or nivolumab with ipilimumab for metastatic melanoma.

Overall study results and limits: At W3, later disease-control patients showed bifurcated PBMC repertoire changes, unlike progressors.

The time point is: pre-treatment baseline. The V and J genes are TRBV21-1 and TRBJ2-7; the tabulated D call, TRBD1, remains unverified against the DNA. TRBV21-1 is flagged as a pseudogene. The source is a human donor with melanoma. The sequences come from blood, collected from a patient treated with checkpoint blockade. CDR3 sequence: CASSAKKGEELSYEQYF. The CDR3 DNA reads as TGTGCCAGCAGCGCTAAGAAAGGGGAAGAGTTGTCCTACGAGCAGTACTTC.